One sample yielded the 21 T cell receptor beta chains listed below, sequenced in a study of identical twins. TCRdb reprocessed the 5' RACE reads via MiXCR and lists one record per CDR3 protein. The sample carries some 460,000 distinct CDR3 sequences, 11% to 15% recorded once. These same records also appear under a second study, on yellow fever vaccine responses in identical twins.

The sample taken for sequencing was CD4+ T cells sorted from blood. The receptors shown here come from a woman in her late teens or twenties in good health.

This clonotype was detected ten times or more. Here the CDR3 reads CASSLRGVYEQYF. The DNA for the CDR3 is TGTGCCAGCAGTTTACGAGGGGTCTACGAGCAGTACTTC. The gene calls are TRBV12-3 or TRBV12-4 and TRBJ2-7; D might be TRBD1 or TRBD2, each matching 5 bases. V was trimmed by 2 bases and J by 3 bases, leaving 8 bases between them. The CDR3 is made up of 13 amino acids.

The chain has TRBV7-2 and TRBJ2-7, with TRBD1 matching 8 bases. This CDR3 contains 15 residues. The germline V gene has CDR1 SGHTA and CDR2 FQGNSA. V lost 5 bases to trimming and J lost 1 base; unmatched junction nucleotides: 7. The CDR3 coding sequence is TGTGCCAGCAGCCTAACAGGGGGGCTATCCTACGAGCAGTACTTC. Translation gives CASSLTGGLSYEQYF. Drawing the rest from reference TRBV7-2 and TRBJ2-7, the complete variable domain is GAGVSQSPSNKVTEKGKDVELRCDPISGHTALYWYRQSLGQGLEFLIYFQGNSAPDKSGLPSDRFSAERTGGSVSTLTIQRTQQEDSAVYLCASSLTGGLSYEQYFGPGTRLTVT.

This chain joins TRBV6-4 and TRBJ1-1, with D perhaps TRBD1 (5 bases). The length of the CDR3 is 14 residues. V was trimmed by 6 bases and J by 1 base, leaving 12 bases between them. Germline CDR1 MRHNA, CDR2 SNTAGT. CDR3 residues: CASREGPWNTEAFF. Written as DNA, the CDR3 is TGTGCCAGCAGAGAGGGACCGTGGAACACTGAAGCTTTCTTT.

This clonotype has a count of ten or more. This rearrangement joins TRBV19 to TRBJ2-7; 9 nucleotides line up with TRBD2. Germline CDR1 is LNHDA and CDR2 is SQIVND (reference sequence). This CDR3 has 13 residues. Unmatched junction bases numbered 3, after V lost 5 bases and J lost 4 bases. The CDR3, as DNA: TGTGCCAGTAGTCGGACTAGCGATTACGAGCAGTACTTC. This sequence encodes CASSRTSDYEQYF.

The chain has TRBV10-3 and TRBJ2-5; 9 bases are shared with TRBD1. CDR3 length equals 15 residues. Germline loops: CDR1 ENHRY, CDR2 SYGVKD. Losses at the gene ends were 5 bases for V and 5 bases for J; bases not matched to a gene: 9. As DNA, the CDR3 is TGTGCCATCAGTACGGGACAGGGCCTGAGGGAGACCCAGTACTTC. Translating gives CAISTGQGLRETQYF.

This clonotype appeared many times. The chain uses TRBV29-1 and TRBJ2-7, with 10 bases identical to TRBD1. This CDR3 is 14 amino acids long. Germline V gene lookup returns CDR1 SQVTM and CDR2 ANQGSEA. V shed 4 bases, J shed 3 bases, and the junction held 6 bases outside the gene matches. CDR3 DNA: TGCAGCGTTGTCGACAGGGGGCAGGTCTACGAGCAGTACTTC. Protein sequence: CSVVDRGQVYEQYF.

This clonotype occurred a few times. V is TRBV12-3 or TRBV12-4 and J is TRBJ2-1; 9 bases fit TRBD1. Losses at the gene ends were 6 bases for V and 2 bases for J; bases not matched to a gene: 5. CDR3 size: 15 residues. The CDR3, as DNA: TGTGCCAGCAGGACCGGGACAGGGACCTACAATGAGCAGTTCTTC. Encoded protein: CASRTGTGTYNEQFF.

The rearrangement joins TRBV29-1 to TRBJ2-7; D is ambiguous. Germline V gene sequence: CDR1 SQVTM, CDR2 ANQGSEA. V was shortened by 4 bases and J by 2 bases, with 15 bases between the two germline ends. This CDR3 is 14 amino acids long. The CDR3 DNA reads TGCAGCGTTGTGCCCCAGAGCATACCCTACGAGCAGTACTTC. Amino acids: CSVVPQSIPYEQYF.

A few counts support this clonotype. CDR3: CASRPGTLDNIQYF. As DNA, the CDR3 is TGCGCCAGCAGACCCGGGACACTGGATAACATTCAGTACTTC. The chain has TRBV5-1 and TRBJ2-4; TRBD1 might be the D (6 bases). Germline V gene data show CDR1 as SGHRS and CDR2 as YFSETQ. V shed 5 bases and J shed 7 bases, with 16 bases lying between them. This CDR3 comprises 14 residues.

V is TRBV14 and J is TRBJ2-3, with D possibly TRBD2 on 6 matching bases. The length of the CDR3 is 13 residues. The V and J ends lost 8 bases and 7 bases respectively, with 16 bases between them. Germline V gives CDR1 SGHDN, CDR2 FVKESK. Written as DNA, the CDR3 is TGTGCCAGCTCCCGGGACTCTTTGTATACGCAGTATTTT. As protein: CASSRDSLYTQYF.

This clonotype was recorded a few times. V gene TRBV20-1 combines with J gene TRBJ2-5, with 8 bases lining up with TRBD2. Germline CDR1 reads DFQATT; CDR2 reads SNEGSKA (reference sequence). The CDR3 length is 13 residues. J was trimmed by 4 bases and V by 7 bases; bases with no gene match: 8. This CDR3 is CSGGGGLLETQYF. In DNA form, the CDR3 reads TGCAGTGGCGGCGGGGGGCTACTAGAGACCCAGTACTTC.

This clonotype was seen many times. The rearrangement links TRBV3-1 to TRBJ1-1; D unclear. V was clipped by 1 base and J by 5 bases, with 5 bases between them. The CDR3 loop spans 12 amino acids. CDR1 is LGHDT and CDR2 is YNNKEL in the germline V gene (reference sequence). The CDR3 protein is CASSQGGTEAFF. In DNA, the CDR3 is TGTGCCAGCAGCCAAGGTGGGACTGAAGCTTTCTTT.

In its sample, this clonotype was seen many times. V and J are TRBV5-1 and TRBJ1-3; unclear D gene. This CDR3 spans 14 amino acids. Germline V gene sequence: CDR1 SGHRS, CDR2 YFSETQ. V was cut by 4 bases and J by 4 bases, with 12 bases left in between. The CDR3 reads CASSRLEGGNTIYF. In nucleotides, the CDR3 is TGCGCCAGCAGCCGTCTCGAAGGAGGAAACACCATATATTTT.

This clonotype has more than one count but fewer than ten. The chain has TRBV28 and TRBJ2-2; 8 bases map to TRBD2. This CDR3 comprises 15 residues. CDR1 MDHEN and CDR2 SYDVKM come from the germline V gene. Unmatched junction bases numbered 8, after V lost 8 bases and J lost 3 bases. The CDR3 DNA follows: TGTGCCAGCGGCGGGGGGCGAAAGGACACCGGGGAGCTGTTTTTT. It translates to CASGGGRKDTGELFF. The variable domain in full, completed from reference TRBV28 and TRBJ2-2, reads DVKVTQSSRYLVKRTGEKVFLECVQDMDHENMFWYRQDPGLGLRLIYFSYDVKMKEKGDIPEGYSVSREKKERFSLILESASTNQTSMYLCASGGGRKDTGELFFGEGSRLTVL.

The chain carries TRBV7-9 and TRBJ2-5; 9 bases fit TRBD1. CDR1 SEHNR and CDR2 FQNEAQ come from the germline V gene (reference sequence). CDR3 length: 15 amino acids. The junction had 3 bases not matched to a gene; V was cut back by 3 bases and J by 1 base. The CDR3 DNA is TGTGCCAGCAGCTTTGGACAGGGGACCCAAGAGACCCAGTACTTC. Residues: CASSFGQGTQETQYF. The full variable domain, rest sourced from reference TRBV7-9 and TRBJ2-5, is DTGVSQNPRHKITKRGQNVTFRCDPISEHNRLYWYRQTLGQGPEFLTYFQNEAQLEKSRLLSDRFSAERPKGSFSTLEIQRTEQGDSAMYLCASSFGQGTQETQYFGPGTRLLVL.

The chain recombines TRBV6-5 with TRBJ1-1, with D maybe TRBD1 (5 bases). The CDR3 covers 16 residues. V lost 2 bases, J lost 3 bases, and 16 bases lay in between. In germline, CDR1 is MNHEY, CDR2 SVGAGI. CDR3 sequence: CASSYLAPPGDTEAFF. In nucleotides, the CDR3 is TGTGCCAGCAGTTACCTCGCACCCCCGGGGGACACTGAAGCTTTCTTT.

This sequence joins TRBV10-3 and TRBJ2-3; D is possibly TRBD1 (6 bases). Germline CDR1 reads ENHRY; CDR2 reads SYGVKD. CDR3 length: 16 residues. The ends were cut back, 1 base at V and 0 bases at J, with 11 bases in the middle. CDR3 sequence (DNA): TGTGCCATCAGTGAGTTCGGACAGACTAGCACAGATACGCAGTATTTT. It is translated as CAISEFGQTSTDTQYF.

V and J are TRBV28 and TRBJ1-2, with unresolved D. The CDR3 is 15 residues long. Trimming cost V 5 bases and J 0 bases, with 13 bases left between them. The germline V gene has CDR1 MDHEN and CDR2 SYDVKM. The CDR3 bases are TGTGCCAGCAGTCCGCCCGGGAAAGCTAACTATGGCTACACCTTC. It specifies CASSPPGKANYGYTF.

This clonotype appeared many times. This chain uses TRBV6-2 or TRBV6-3 with TRBJ2-7; D is unresolved. Looked up from germline, CDR1 is MNHEY and CDR2 is SVGEGT. The germline V and J ends were trimmed by 8 bases and 7 bases, with 18 bases remaining between them. The CDR3 has 13 residues. The CDR3 DNA reads TGTGCCAGCTCCCCCGACATGTTCCGGGAGCAGTACTTC. This encodes CASSPDMFREQYF.

V usage is TRBV20-1 and J usage is TRBJ2-6, with unresolved D. Trimming cost V 3 bases and J 1 base, with 7 bases left between them. The CDR3 spans 14 residues. Germline CDR1 reads DFQATT; CDR2 reads SNEGSKA (reference sequence). CDR3 sequence reads: CSASGGSGANVLTF. The CDR3 bases are TGCAGTGCTAGTGGTGGGTCTGGGGCCAACGTCCTGACTTTC.

Only a few counts were recorded for this clonotype. The V call is TRBV10-3, the J call TRBJ2-3; 10 bases are a match to TRBD2. V shed 10 bases, J shed 0 bases, and the junction held 4 bases outside the gene matches. The CDR3 contains 14 residues. CDR1 ENHRY and CDR2 SYGVKD come from the germline V gene. CDR3 nucleotide sequence: TGTGCCACCCAGACTAGCGGGAGCACAGATACGCAGTATTTT. As protein: CATQTSGSTDTQYF.